A single sample is the source of the 25 T cell receptor beta chains below, sequenced in a study of blood T cell repertoires in COVID-19. TCRdb's copy holds only in-frame clones and misses some; the assay was immunoSEQ multiplex PCR. The repertoire holds under 450,000 clones, just over 90% seen once, with about 0.83% in the top ten. Sample: PBMCs or T cells enriched from blood (not recorded which). Receptors were obtained from a woman in her thirties or forties who had been exposed to COVID-19.

This clone was counted only a few times. J is TRBJ2-1 and V is TRBV4-1, with 8 nucleotides matching TRBD1. This CDR3 has 15 amino acids. The J segment lost 2 bases and the V segment lost 1 base, leaving 1 base of the junction unmatched. In germline, CDR1 is MGHRA, CDR2 YSYEKL. CDR3 bases: TGCGCCAGCAGCCAAGGGACAGGGCCCTACAATGAGCAGTTCTTC. As protein: CASSQGTGPYNEQFF.

The count of this clone is one. The chain carries TRBV3-1 (or the pseudogene TRBV3-2) and TRBJ1-1; D is uncertain. The CDR3 loop spans 12 amino acids. The germline V and J ends were trimmed by 1 base and 8 bases, with 8 bases remaining between them. The V gene's germline CDR1 is LGHDT and CDR2 YNNKEL (reference sequence). The CDR3 DNA follows: TGTGCCAGCAGCCAAGGTCCTAGAGAAGCTTTCTTT. The encoded protein is CASSQGPREAFF.

This clone is a singleton in its sample. This sequence joins TRBV2 and TRBJ1-2; unclear D gene. Germline CDR1 and CDR2: SNHLY and FYNNEI. This CDR3 contains 16 residues. Trimming took 5 bases from V and 0 from J, leaving 16 bases between them. DNA for the CDR3: TGTGCCAGCAGTAACTTTTTGGGCACTCCTAACTATGGCTACACCTTC. It yields the protein CASSNFLGTPNYGYTF.

This chain joins TRBV6-5 and TRBJ1-2; D uncertain. Trimming stripped 0 bases from V and 6 bases from J, with 11 bases between. The CDR3 loop spans 14 amino acids. The germline gives CDR1 MNHEY, CDR2 SVGAGI. The CDR3 here is CASSYSISTDGYTF. DNA for the CDR3: TGTGCCAGCAGTTACTCGATTTCGACTGATGGCTACACCTTC.

This clone came up once. The chain has TRBV19 and TRBJ2-7; 7 nucleotides align to TRBD1. J lost 4 bases, V lost 5 bases, and 8 bases had no gene match. This CDR3 is built from 14 residues. The V gene's germline CDR1 is LNHDA and CDR2 SQIVND (reference sequence). CDR3 bases: TGTGCCAGTAGTCGCTCGGGACAGAGATACGAGCAGTACTTC. Its translation is CASSRSGQRYEQYF.

The genes are TRBV6-5 and TRBJ1-1; tentative D call: TRBD1 (6 bases). This CDR3 is 13 amino acids long. The germline V and J ends were trimmed by 8 bases and 4 bases, with 14 bases remaining between them. Germline-derived CDR1 and CDR2 are MNHEY and SVGAGI. Here the CDR3 DNA reads TGTGCCAGCGGGACACTACGGGGCACTGAAGCTTTCTTT. Protein sequence: CASGTLRGTEAFF.

The chain links TRBV5-1 to TRBJ2-5; 7 positions agree with TRBD1. Germline values: CDR1 SGHRS, CDR2 YFSETQ. This CDR3 has 14 amino acids. With 3 bases clipped from V and 1 base from J, the junction kept 3 bases outside the gene matches. The CDR3 DNA is TGCGCCAGCAGCTCCGGGACAGCCCAAGAGACCCAGTACTTC. It translates to CASSSGTAQETQYF.

The chain combines TRBV10-2 with TRBJ1-3; D call uncertain. The CDR3 extends over 12 amino acids. Trimming pared 5 bases from V and 1 base from J, leaving 3 bases between. Germline V CDR1 and CDR2: WSHSY, SAAADI. The CDR3 DNA is TGCGCCAGCAGTCAATCTGGAAACACCATATATTTT. This translates into CASSQSGNTIYF.

The chain has TRBV11-3 and TRBJ2-1, with 11 nucleotides matching TRBD1. The CDR3 contains 14 residues. Unmatched junction bases numbered 6, after V lost 5 bases and J lost 9 bases. Per the germline V gene, CDR1 is SGHNT and CDR2 is YENEEA. CDR3 region: CASSAGQGGSEQFF. CDR3 DNA sequence: TGTGCCAGCAGCGCGGGACAGGGGGGTAGTGAGCAGTTCTTC.

This clone was recorded once. The J gene is TRBJ1-3, the V gene TRBV7-8, with 11 bases aligning to TRBD1. This CDR3 contains 16 residues. The junction had 4 bases not matched to a gene; V was cut back by 5 bases and J by 1 base. In germline, CDR1 is SGHVS, CDR2 FQNEAQ. Written as DNA, the CDR3 is TGTGCCAGCAGCCGAGGACAGGGGGCATCTGGAAACACCATATATTTT. Its protein product is CASSRGQGASGNTIYF.

V and J are TRBV19 and TRBJ1-2; TRBD1 matches at 12 bases. The CDR3 consists of 16 residues. Germline CDR1 is LNHDA and CDR2 is SQIVND (reference sequence). With V trimmed by 6 bases and J by 4 bases, 9 bases remained unmatched. The CDR3 DNA follows: TGTGCCAGTAGGCCGGCCGGGACAGGGGGCGGCTATGGCTACACCTTC. This translates into CASRPAGTGGGYGYTF.

V usage is TRBV5-4 and J usage is TRBJ1-6, with a possible D match to TRBD1 (6 bases). The CDR3 has 15 amino acids. Germline assignment: CDR1 SGHNT and CDR2 YYREEE (reference sequence). The V and J ends lost 4 bases and 5 bases respectively, with 13 bases between them. CDR3 residues: CASSPVRGNNSPLHF. Here the CDR3 DNA reads TGTGCCAGCAGCCCGGTCAGGGGAAATAATTCACCCCTCCACTTT. The full variable domain, in which reference TRBV5-4 and TRBJ1-6 provide the parts outside the CDR3, is ETGVTQSPTHLIKTRGQQVTLRCSSQSGHNTVSWYQQALGQGPQFIFQYYREEENGRGNFPPRFSGLQFPNYSSELNVNALELDDSALYLCASSPVRGNNSPLHFGNGTRLTVT.

A word on this clone: No conserved phenylalanine or tryptophan is present at the end of the CDR3, so a read error is the likely explanation. The limits of the CDR3 on the DNA are not certain, so only TCRdb's listed CDR3 is given. The chain couples TRBV4-1 to TRBJ2-7; TRBD2, as called in the table, went unchecked against the DNA. Germline V gives CDR1 MGHRA, CDR2 YSYEKL. The CDR3 comprises 12 residues, both ends counted. The CDR3 sequence is CASSQPLAGGRS.

The chain has TRBV5-5 and TRBJ2-7; no firm D call. Between the trimmed V and J ends, which lost 1 base and 3 bases, there was a span of 23 bases. The germline V gene has CDR1 SGHKS and CDR2 YYEKEE (reference sequence). This CDR3 has 18 residues. The CDR3 bases are TGTGCCAGCAGCTTGCGGAGTTCACCCCGGGTCGGGTACTACGAGCAGTACTTC. Protein product: CASSLRSSPRVGYYEQYF.

V and J are TRBV4-3 and TRBJ2-3, with D perhaps TRBD1 (6 bases). The CDR3 is 14 residues long. Germline assignment: CDR1 LGHNA and CDR2 YSLEER. Trimming left V 0 bases short and J 6 bases short, with 10 bases between. Here the CDR3 reads CASSQETQGDTQYF. DNA for the CDR3: TGCGCCAGCAGCCAAGAGACCCAGGGGGATACGCAGTATTTT.

The chain employs TRBV6-5 and TRBJ2-1; TRBD2 matches at 12 bases. Germline V gives CDR1 MNHEY, CDR2 SVGAGI. V shed 7 bases and J 7 bases; nucleotides not matched to a gene: 5. There are 14 residues in the CDR3. The CDR3 DNA follows: TGTGCCAGCAACCTAGCGGGGGGGCATAATGAGCAGTTCTTC. It is translated as CASNLAGGHNEQFF.

This clone has just one count. The chain is built from TRBV3-1 (or the pseudogene TRBV3-2) and TRBJ2-5, with a possible D match to TRBD1 (6 bases). V was clipped by 3 bases and J by 5 bases, with 19 bases between them. The CDR3 is 16 amino acids. Germline V gene data show CDR1 as LGHDT and CDR2 as YNNKEL (reference sequence). The CDR3 here is CASSQGTRLVLETQYF. The CDR3 DNA follows: TGTGCCAGCAGCCAGGGGACACGCCTCGTTTTGGAGACCCAGTACTTC.

V gene TRBV6-2 or TRBV6-3 combines with J gene TRBJ2-3, with 7 bases matching TRBD2. This CDR3 comprises 15 residues. V dropped 2 bases and J dropped 4; count of bases not matched to a gene: 6. Germline CDR1 reads MNHEY; CDR2 reads SVGEGT. For the CDR3, the DNA is TGTGCCAGCAGTTACGTTGCGGGAGTCTCAGATACGCAGTATTTT. Translation: CASSYVAGVSDTQYF.

This clone was picked up one time. The genes are TRBV7-4 and TRBJ1-5, with 11 bases fitting TRBD1. Trimming at V came to 4 bases and at J to 6 bases, leaving 5 bases not matched to a gene. The CDR3 consists of 15 residues. Germline V lookup: CDR1 SGHVT, CDR2 SQSDAQ. The CDR3 sequence: CASSCGTGGRQPQHF. CDR3 in DNA: TGTGCCAGCAGCTGCGGGACAGGGGGTCGTCAGCCCCAGCATTTT.

The count of this clone is one. The chain uses TRBV9 and TRBJ1-1, with 9 bases aligning to TRBD1. The junction had 4 bases not matched to a gene; V was cut back by 3 bases and J by 1 base. CDR3 length: 15 amino acids. The germline V gene encodes CDR1 SGDLS and CDR2 YYNGEE. In nucleotides, the CDR3 is TGTGCCAGCAGCGCCCCGGACAGGGGGAACACTGAAGCTTTCTTT. Translating gives CASSAPDRGNTEAFF.

This chain links TRBV30 with TRBJ2-1; 13 bases fit TRBD2. CDR1 and CDR2 from the germline V gene are GTSNPN and SVGIG (reference sequence). This CDR3 is built from 20 residues. V was pared by 0 bases and J by 0 bases, with 11 bases of the junction left unmatched. CDR3 bases: TGTGCCTGGAGTGTACGGGGACTAGCGGGGAATAGCGGCTCCTACAATGAGCAGTTCTTC. Translated: CAWSVRGLAGNSGSYNEQFF.

The rearrangement links TRBV7-2 to TRBJ2-1; TRBD2 matches at 8 bases. CDR1 is SGHTA and CDR2 is FQGNSA in the germline V gene. The length of the CDR3 is 15 residues. The V gene end was trimmed by 5 bases and the J gene end by 4 bases; junction bases not matched to a gene: 7. CDR3 protein: CASSPTSVGYNEQFF. The CDR3 DNA reads TGTGCCAGCAGCCCGACTAGCGTCGGGTACAATGAGCAGTTCTTC.

The J gene is TRBJ1-5, the V gene TRBV19; 7 bases are a match to TRBD1. Germline CDR1 and CDR2: LNHDA and SQIVND (reference sequence). With 7 bases clipped from V and 3 bases from J, the junction kept 12 bases outside the gene matches. CDR3 length: 16 residues. The CDR3 spells CASTSEDRRNNQPQHF. CDR3 DNA sequence: TGTGCCAGTACCTCCGAGGACAGGCGGAACAATCAGCCCCAGCATTTT.

The rearrangement joins TRBV7-2 to TRBJ1-5; D is possibly TRBD1 (5 bases). The germline V and J ends were trimmed by 2 bases and 2 bases, with 10 bases remaining between them. The CDR3 covers 15 residues. The V gene's germline CDR1 is SGHTA and CDR2 FQGNSA. The CDR3 spells CASSLYWGGNQPQHF. The CDR3 DNA reads TGTGCCAGCAGCTTATATTGGGGGGGCAATCAGCCCCAGCATTTT.

The chain uses TRBV7-2 and TRBJ2-7; TRBD2 is a possible D gene (5 bases). The V gene lost 3 bases and the J gene lost 4 bases, with 13 bases spanning the gap. The CDR3 runs to 14 residues. In germline, CDR1 is SGHTA, CDR2 FQGNSA. In DNA form, the CDR3 reads TGTGCCAGCAGCTTGTTGGGAGACCAATACGAGCAGTACTTC. Its protein product is CASSLLGDQYEQYF. The whole variable domain, filled in from reference TRBV7-2 and TRBJ2-7, reads GAGVSQSPSNKVTEKGKDVELRCDPISGHTALYWYRQSLGQGLEFLIYFQGNSAPDKSGLPSDRFSAERTGGSVSTLTIQRTQQEDSAVYLCASSLLGDQYEQYFGPGTRLTVT.